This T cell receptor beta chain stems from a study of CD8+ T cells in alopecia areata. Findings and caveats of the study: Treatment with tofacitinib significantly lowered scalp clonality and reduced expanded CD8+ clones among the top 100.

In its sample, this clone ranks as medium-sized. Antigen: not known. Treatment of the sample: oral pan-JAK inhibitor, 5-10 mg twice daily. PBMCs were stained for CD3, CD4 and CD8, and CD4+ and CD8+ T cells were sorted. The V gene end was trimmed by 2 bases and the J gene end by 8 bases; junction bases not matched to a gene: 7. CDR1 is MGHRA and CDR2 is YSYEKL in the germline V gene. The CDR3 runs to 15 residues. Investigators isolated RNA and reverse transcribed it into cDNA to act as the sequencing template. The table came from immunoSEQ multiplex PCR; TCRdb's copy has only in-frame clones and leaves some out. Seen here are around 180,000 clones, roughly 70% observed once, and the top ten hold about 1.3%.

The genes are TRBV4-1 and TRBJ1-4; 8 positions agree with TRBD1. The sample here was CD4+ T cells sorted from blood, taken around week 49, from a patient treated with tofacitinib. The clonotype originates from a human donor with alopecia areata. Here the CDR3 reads CASSQLDREAEKLFF. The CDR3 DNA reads TGCGCCAGCAGCCAACTGGACAGGGAGGCAGAAAAACTGTTTTTT.